This entry lists 5 T cell receptor beta chains sequenced from one sample in a study of cytomegalovirus exposure and HLA in healthy donors. The PCR was carried out with 60 Vbeta primers and 13 Jbeta primers. Method: immunoSEQ multiplex PCR; TCRdb's copy keeps in-frame clones and lacks some. The table shows 160,000 or so clones, with roughly 82% occurring only once. Material: PBMCs. The receptor source for this set is a man between 50 and 59 years old in good health and CMV-seropositive.

CDR3 DNA sequence: TGTGCCAGCGGCCGCGGGACTTTGACCGGGGAGCTGTTTTTT. This codes for CASGRGTLTGELFF. The chain carries TRBV7-2 and TRBJ2-2, with D tentatively TRBD2 (6 bases). The ends were cut back, 8 bases at V and 5 bases at J, with 15 bases in the middle. The CDR3 covers 14 residues. Germline V CDR1 and CDR2: SGHTA, FQGNSA.

V and J are TRBV23-1 and TRBJ1-5; D possibly corresponds to TRBD1 (6 bases). TRBV23-1 is marked as an open reading frame, function uncertain. Trimming removed 3 bases from V and 0 bases from J, with 24 bases in between. This CDR3 region has 20 residues. CDR3 region: CASSHRPQGSSSYSNQPQHF. DNA for the CDR3: TGCGCCAGCAGTCACCGGCCACAGGGTTCCTCCTCCTATAGCAATCAGCCCCAGCATTTT.

This clone was counted a few times. The same CDR3 can be traced to other DNA sequences in this sample. V and J are TRBV5-8 and TRBJ2-7; 11 nucleotides line up with TRBD1. The V segment lost 4 bases and the J segment 6 bases; nucleotides outside the gene matches: 6. This CDR3 is 14 amino acids long. The V gene's germline CDR1 is SGHTS and CDR2 YDEGEE. The CDR3 loop reads CASSPGQGALEQYF. The DNA of the CDR3 is TGTGCCAGCAGCCCCGGACAGGGGGCTCTCGAGCAGTACTTC.

V gene TRBV11-2 combines with J gene TRBJ2-3, with TRBD2 identical over 9 bases. J lost 4 bases, V lost 0 bases, and 5 bases had no gene match. Per germline, CDR1 SGHAT and CDR2 FQNNGV. CDR3 length equals 16 residues. The CDR3 reads CASSLDAGGLPDTQYF. CDR3 DNA: TGTGCCAGCAGCTTAGATGCGGGGGGGCTTCCAGATACGCAGTATTTT.

V usage is TRBV6-5 and J usage is TRBJ2-7; D remains unclear. Looked up from germline, CDR1 is MNHEY and CDR2 is SVGAGI. This CDR3 region has 15 residues. Trimming removed 2 bases from V and 2 bases from J, with 13 bases in between. In DNA form, the CDR3 reads TGTGCCAGCAGTTACAGTTTTGGGCAGCCCTACGAGCAGTACTTC. This gives the protein CASSYSFGQPYEQYF.